Below, 26 T cell receptor beta chains from the same sample are listed, as sequenced in a study of preoperative IRX-2 immunotherapy in early breast cancer. Here immunoSEQ multiplex PCR was the method, and the copy in TCRdb shows in-frame clones only, minus some. The repertoire holds 20,000 to 30,000 clones, with around 79% as singletons. The treatment is: preoperative locoregional IRX-2 cytokine immunotherapy. Sequenced here: lymph node tissue, sampled after IRX-2 immunotherapy. These receptors were collected from a human donor with breast cancer.

V gene TRBV6-8 combines with J gene TRBJ1-2; D is unclear. Germline V gives CDR1 MNHGY, CDR2 SAAAGT. The CDR3 has 13 amino acids. Trimming left V 0 bases short and J 3 bases short, with 5 bases between. This chain's CDR3 is CASSYSTHYGYTF. The CDR3 nucleotides read TGTGCCAGCAGTTACTCAACCCACTATGGCTACACCTTC.

This clone was observed a handful of times. This chain connects TRBV19 to TRBJ1-1; D is unclear. Germline CDR1 LNHDA, CDR2 SQIVND (reference sequence). V was shortened by 5 bases and J by 0 bases, with 7 bases between the two germline ends. This CDR3 comprises 13 residues. The CDR3 here is CASSPVMNTEAFF. DNA for the CDR3: TGTGCCAGTAGTCCGGTCATGAACACTGAAGCTTTCTTT.

The gene calls are TRBV2 and TRBJ2-1; tentatively, D is TRBD2 (6 bases). Trimming took 6 bases from V and 8 from J, leaving 20 bases between them. CDR3 length equals 15 residues. Looked up from germline, CDR1 is SNHLY and CDR2 is FYNNEI. The CDR3 coding sequence is TGTGCCAGCAGGGGGGGAGTAATGGGGTTTGATGAGCAGTTCTTC. As protein: CASRGGVMGFDEQFF.

The gene calls are TRBV6-8 and TRBJ1-1, with D unresolved. The length of the CDR3 is 14 residues. The V and J ends lost 0 bases and 2 bases respectively, with 7 bases between them. Per the germline V gene, CDR1 is MNHGY and CDR2 is SAAAGT. CDR3 in amino acids: CASSYSTENTEAFF. CDR3 bases: TGTGCCAGCAGTTACTCGACGGAAAACACTGAAGCTTTCTTT.

The chain carries TRBV11-3 and TRBJ1-1, with D uncertain. V lost 5 bases and J lost 0, with 10 bases in between. The CDR3 totals 14 residues. From germline, CDR1 is SGHNT and CDR2 YENEEA. Written as DNA, the CDR3 is TGTGCCAGCAGCCTATTTGGGATGAACACTGAAGCTTTCTTT. Translation gives CASSLFGMNTEAFF. Looking up the rest from reference TRBV11-3 and TRBJ1-1 gives the full variable domain: EAGVVQSPRYKIIEKKQPVAFWCNPISGHNTLYWYLQNLGQGPELLIRYENEEAVDDSQLPKDRFSAERLKGVDSTLKIQPAELGDSAVYLCASSLFGMNTEAFFGQGTRLTVV.

This chain links TRBV7-1 with TRBJ1-4; D ambiguous. TRBV7-1 is labeled an ORF, and its function is uncertain. Trimming cost V 4 bases and J 7 bases, with 10 bases left between them. CDR3 length: 13 residues. The CDR3 is CASSLQLGEKLFF. The DNA for the CDR3 is TGTGCCAGCAGCTTACAACTAGGTGAAAAACTGTTTTTT.

This sequence joins TRBV23-1 and TRBJ2-5; 7 bases map to TRBD2. TRBV23-1 is flagged as an ORF with uncertain function. The V gene end was trimmed by 6 bases and the J gene end by 5 bases; junction bases not matched to a gene: 12. This CDR3 has 15 residues. The CDR3, as DNA: TGCGCCAGCAGCCAGATAGCGGGCCGGGGGGAGACCCAGTACTTC. Residues: CASSQIAGRGETQYF.

CDR3 in amino acids: CAWSVATSGGYTF. CDR3 DNA: TGTGCCTGGAGTGTGGCCACCAGCGGGGGCTACACCTTC. This chain uses TRBV30 with TRBJ1-2; D gene unclear. Trimming stripped 0 bases from V and 8 bases from J, with 13 bases between. Germline CDR1 is GTSNPN and CDR2 is SVGIG (reference sequence). This CDR3 contains 13 residues.

The genes are TRBV11-3 and TRBJ1-5; D is uncertain. CDR1 is SGHNT, CDR2 YENEEA, per germline. The CDR3 runs 15 residues. V was clipped by 3 bases and J by 0 bases, with 9 bases between them. The DNA of the CDR3 is TGTGCCAGCAGCTTGGTAGGGTATAGCAATCAGCCCCAGCATTTT. This gives the protein CASSLVGYSNQPQHF. Full variable domain (rest looked up from reference TRBV11-3 and TRBJ1-5): EAGVVQSPRYKIIEKKQPVAFWCNPISGHNTLYWYLQNLGQGPELLIRYENEEAVDDSQLPKDRFSAERLKGVDSTLKIQPAELGDSAVYLCASSLVGYSNQPQHFGDGTRLSIL.

This clone appeared once. This sequence joins TRBV6-8 and TRBJ2-7; tentative D call: TRBD2 (5 bases). Germline V gene lookup returns CDR1 MNHGY and CDR2 SAAAGT. The CDR3 is 16 residues long. Between the trimmed V and J ends, which lost 5 bases and 2 bases, there was a span of 19 bases. CDR3 in DNA: TGTGCCAGCAGTCCTGACCTCGGGAAGGGCCCCTACGAGCAGTACTTC. Residues: CASSPDLGKGPYEQYF.

The chain carries TRBV6-8 and TRBJ2-1; 14 bases map to TRBD2. Germline V gene sequence: CDR1 MNHGY, CDR2 SAAAGT. V was pared by 2 bases and J by 6 bases, with 6 bases of the junction left unmatched. CDR3 length: 17 amino acids. CDR3 DNA sequence: TGTGCCAGCAGTTACGGGGGACTAGCGGGAGTACCCAATGAGCAGTTCTTC. Its translation is CASSYGGLAGVPNEQFF.

The chain couples TRBV7-7 to TRBJ2-1, with D unresolved. The CDR3 consists of 15 residues. Trimming cost V 3 bases and J 2 bases, with 11 bases left between them. CDR1 is SSHAT and CDR2 is FNYEAQ in the germline V gene (reference sequence). In DNA, the CDR3 is TGTGCCAGCAGCTTGGATCTAGACCCCTACAATGAGCAGTTCTTC. Translated: CASSLDLDPYNEQFF.

This chain joins TRBV28 and TRBJ1-2; D is unclear. V was pared by 3 bases and J by 4 bases, with 12 bases between. This CDR3 contains 14 residues. CDR1 and CDR2 from the germline V gene are MDHEN and SYDVKM. The CDR3 DNA follows: TGTGCCAGCAGTTTCGCCGCCGTTGCCTATGGCTACACCTTC. Its protein is CASSFAAVAYGYTF.

The V call is TRBV28, the J call TRBJ1-2; D unresolved. The CDR3 is made up of 12 amino acids. V lost 6 bases and J lost 4, with 9 bases in between. Germline CDR1 reads MDHEN; CDR2 reads SYDVKM. The CDR3 loop is CASRRVAYGYTF. The CDR3 region has the DNA TGTGCCAGCAGACGCGTGGCCTATGGCTACACCTTC.

This chain joins TRBV6-8 and TRBJ1-1; 7 bases are a match to TRBD1. CDR1 MNHGY and CDR2 SAAAGT come from the germline V gene. After removal of 5 bases from V and 6 bases from J, the junction contained 3 bases not matched to a gene. The length of the CDR3 is 12 residues. Written as DNA, the CDR3 is TGTGCCAGCAGTGACAGGGCGGCTGAAGCTTTCTTT. Translating gives CASSDRAAEAFF.

The chain combines TRBV7-1 with TRBJ1-4, with TRBD1 identical over 7 bases. TRBV7-1 carries the ORF label, with uncertain function. J gave up 4 bases and V 5 bases, and 4 bases lay outside the gene matches. CDR3 size: 14 residues. CDR3: CASSRGQLNEKLFF. CDR3 sequence (DNA): TGTGCCAGCAGCCGGGGACAGCTTAATGAAAAACTGTTTTTT.

This chain joins TRBV11-1 and TRBJ2-3; 10 bases are shared with TRBD2. Germline CDR1 reads SGHAT; CDR2 reads FQDESV (reference sequence). This CDR3 contains 14 residues. J lost 4 bases, V lost 3 bases, and 1 base had no gene match. Here the CDR3 DNA reads TGTGCCAGCAGCTTTCTAGCGGGAGCAGATACGCAGTATTTT. Translated, it gives CASSFLAGADTQYF.

This clone has only a few counts. V is TRBV15 and J is TRBJ1-4; the match to TRBD1 covers 8 bases. This CDR3 has 18 amino acids. CDR1 and CDR2 (germline): LNHNV, YYDKDF (reference sequence). V lost 5 bases and J lost 8; bases outside the gene matches: 19. CDR3 nucleotides: TGTGCCACCAGCCAACGCCGCGGACAGGGACTCGGCGGGGAAAAACTGTTTTTT. It codes for CATSQRRGQGLGGEKLFF.

This clone was seen a single time. The DNA of the CDR3 is TGTGCCAGCATCCTCGGGGAAACCTACAATGAGCAGTTCTTC. The encoded protein is CASILGETYNEQFF. This chain uses TRBV11-3 with TRBJ2-1, with D possibly matching TRBD2 (5 bases). V was pared by 7 bases and J by 2 bases, with 12 bases between. Germline V gives CDR1 SGHNT, CDR2 YENEEA. This CDR3 is built from 14 residues.

In its sample, this clone was seen a few times. The CDR3 is CASSPSSGANSYNEQFF. The CDR3 nucleotides are TGTGCCAGCAGTCCCTCTAGCGGAGCGAACTCCTACAATGAGCAGTTCTTC. V gene TRBV6-8 combines with J gene TRBJ2-1, with TRBD2 matching 7 bases. The CDR3 runs 17 residues. The germline V gene encodes CDR1 MNHGY and CDR2 SAAAGT. V lost 5 bases to trimming and J lost 0 bases; unmatched junction nucleotides: 10.

This clone was counted once. This sequence joins TRBV19 and TRBJ2-3, with D maybe TRBD2 (6 bases). The CDR3 sequence is 14 residues long. V dropped 4 bases and J dropped 5 bases, with 13 bases sitting between them. Germline V lookup: CDR1 LNHDA, CDR2 SQIVND (reference sequence). CDR3 region: CASSTRGAGDTQYF. DNA of the CDR3: TGTGCCAGTAGTACCCGGGGAGCGGGAGATACGCAGTATTTT.

This rearrangement joins TRBV7-6 to TRBJ2-2; the D is unclear. Trimming left V 3 bases short and J 4 bases short, with 12 bases between. The CDR3 extends over 15 amino acids. The germline V gene encodes CDR1 SGHVS and CDR2 FNYEAQ. CDR3 DNA: TGTGCCAGCAGCTTCCCCAGCTCTAGCACCGGGGAGCTGTTTTTT. Residues: CASSFPSSSTGELFF.

This chain links TRBV19 with TRBJ1-5, with TRBD1 identical over 7 bases. Looked up from germline, CDR1 is LNHDA and CDR2 is SQIVND (reference sequence). The CDR3 runs to 16 residues. J gave up 0 bases and V 1 base, and 3 bases lay outside the gene matches. CDR3 DNA sequence: TGTGCCAGTAGTATAGGACAGGGTAATAGCAATCAGCCCCAGCATTTT. Its translation is CASSIGQGNSNQPQHF.

The chain employs TRBV7-5 and TRBJ1-5; no check of the table's D call, TRBD1, against the DNA was made. TRBV7-5 is described as a pseudogene. This CDR3 contains 19 residues. CDR3 region: CASSSEVGTGRRSNQPQHF. CDR3 bases: TGTGCCAGCAGCTCTGAGGTCGGGACAGGGCGTCGGAGCAATCAGCCCCAGCATTTT.

The chain couples TRBV11-3 to TRBJ2-3, with TRBD2 matching over 14 bases. The CDR3 consists of 15 residues. Germline V CDR1 and CDR2: SGHNT, YENEEA. Unmatched junction bases numbered 2, after V lost 5 bases and J lost 4 bases. CDR3 coding DNA: TGTGCCAGCAGCCAGGGACTAGCGGGAGCAGATACGCAGTATTTT. This sequence encodes CASSQGLAGADTQYF. The variable domain in full, with the rest retrieved from reference TRBV11-3 and TRBJ2-3, is EAGVVQSPRYKIIEKKQPVAFWCNPISGHNTLYWYLQNLGQGPELLIRYENEEAVDDSQLPKDRFSAERLKGVDSTLKIQPAELGDSAVYLCASSQGLAGADTQYFGPGTRLTVL.

This clone was seen only a few times. This chain links TRBV19 with TRBJ2-7; D may be TRBD1 (6 bases). Trimming cost V 4 bases and J 3 bases, with 13 bases left between them. The CDR3 is 14 residues long. CDR1 is LNHDA, CDR2 SQIVND, per germline (reference sequence). The CDR3 reads CASSRGHHHYEQYF. CDR3 coding DNA: TGTGCCAGTAGTAGGGGACACCATCACTACGAGCAGTACTTC.